These 3 T cell receptor beta chains were sequenced from one sample in a study of blood T cell repertoires in COVID-19. Assay: immunoSEQ multiplex PCR; the TCRdb copy retains only in-frame clones and omits some. The data contain around 160,000 clones, roughly 82% of them singletons. The sample comprised PBMCs or T cells enriched from blood (not recorded which). Receptors were obtained from a man over 45 who had recovered from COVID-19.

This rearrangement joins TRBV11-1 to TRBJ1-1; D ambiguous. V lost 5 bases, J lost 3 bases, and 10 bases lay in between. Germline V gene data show CDR1 as SGHAT and CDR2 as FQDESV (reference sequence). The CDR3 contains 13 residues. The CDR3, as DNA: TGTGCCAGCAGCCCCTCAGTTGACACTGAAGCTTTCTTT. Protein product: CASSPSVDTEAFF.

This clone is a singleton in its sample. The J gene is TRBJ1-4, the V gene TRBV12-2; the tabulated D call, TRBD1, remains unverified against the DNA. TRBV12-2 is a pseudogene segment. CDR3 length: 16 amino acids. CDR3 sequence: CASRLASRDRVEKLFF. The CDR3 DNA follows: TGTGCAAGTCGCTTAGCGTCCCGGGACAGGGTTGAAAAACTGTTTTTT.

CDR3 protein: CASSPREAARTDTQYF. The CDR3 nucleotides are TGTGCCAGTAGCCCCAGGGAGGCCGCTCGGACAGATACGCAGTATTTT. The chain uses TRBV19 and TRBJ2-3; TRBD2 is a possible D gene (6 bases). CDR1 is LNHDA and CDR2 is SQIVND in the germline V gene (reference sequence). This CDR3 has 16 amino acids. V was trimmed by 6 bases and J by 3 bases, leaving 19 bases between them.